The following is a T cell receptor beta chain sequence with its context. Its antigen remains undetermined. No much larger clone exists at a distance of one base, and base qualities are not known. The time point label of this sample denotes: cycle 4 day 1 (C4D1), after less than 7 weeks of nivolumab. Relapse after autologous stem cell transplantation had occurred in all trial patients, and cohorts A, B and C were distinguished by prior brentuximab vedotin exposure. A total of roughly 60 patients with relapsed/refractory classical Hodgkin lymphoma made up the trial cohort, and each patient's best overall response was complete response, partial response or progressive disease. Single-agent nivolumab was administered to trial patients in the multi-cohort phase II CheckMate 205 trial. An independent review committee assessed best overall response by applying the 2007 International Working Group response criteria. Trial PBMCs were obtained immediately prior to nivolumab initiation (C1D1) and on therapy at cycle 2 day 1 and cycle 4 day 1. Peripheral blood was collected in 8 mL Vacutainer Cell Preparation Tubes, from which PBMCs were isolated by centrifugation and then cryopreserved.

CDR1 is given as LGHNA and CDR2 as YSLEER, both from the germline V gene. From the cysteine up to the phenylalanine, the CDR3 has a length of 15 residues. The kept DNA is CDR3 alone, 45 bases in frame from the first base. V was cut back by 6 bases and J by 0 bases, leaving a gap of 12 bases between them. This sample was taken from a study of PD-1 blockade in classical Hodgkin lymphoma (dated by TCRdb to between 2020 and 2021). In terms of the full investigation: Nivolumab dosing was 3 mg/kg intravenously every 2 weeks, continuing until either disease progression or unacceptable toxicity. The study used TCR beta sequencing and CyTOF to define a peripheral blood immune signature of response to PD-1 blockade in classical Hodgkin lymphoma.

General conclusions and limits of the study: Patients starting nivolumab less than 1 year after ASCT had lower diversity and were excluded from later analyses to avoid confounding by immune reconstitution. Baseline diversity similar to that of newly diagnosed patients was observed in trial patients achieving complete response, whereas significantly lower diversity was observed in partial responders and progressors. Newly diagnosed patients were reported to have lower baseline TCR diversity than healthy donors, and relapsed/refractory patients were reported to have lower baseline TCR diversity still. CD4+ but not CD8+ TCR diversity rose significantly by C4D1 (p=0.0027 vs p=0.16), most apparent in complete responders (p=0.02). Only a single clinical trial cohort was studied, and what caused the repertoire differences, possibly disease activity or prior therapy, remained undefined.

Genomic DNA was isolated using the Qiagen DNeasy kit from unsorted PBMCs as well as from negatively selected CD4+ and CD8+ fractions. Amplification of TCR beta CDR3 regions was done by immunoSEQ multiplex PCR with primers that anneal to V and J segments. Amplification bias was minimized using a synthetic immune receptor repertoire, and residual bias was removed computationally after sequencing. The published analysis was carried out like this. Repertoire diversity was quantified as the Shannon entropy index using custom Python scripts. Unsorted, CD4+ and CD8+ repertoires were analyzed separately, except for combined analyses in which CD4+ and CD8+ sequences were merged in silico. Clonal expansion was defined as at least a 2-fold frequency increase after treatment relative to C1D1, with a pseudocount of 0.5 for undetected baseline clones. Clones with 0 or 1 copy at C1D1 were classified as singleton clones, and clones with 2 or more copies were classified as non-singleton clones. Clones expanded in unsorted samples were labelled as CD4+, CD8+ or unknown by matching protein sequences in sorted samples from the same patient. Diversity changes from C1D1 to C4D1 were tested in paired samples using Wilcoxon tests. TCRdb took over this immuneACCESS table, retaining in-frame rearrangements with V and J assigned. Such tables are incomplete; in checked studies, under half of the missing clones stem from an unresolved V gene, and the remainder is unexplained. For V, J and clone size, that table is used; D and trimming come from the DNA. Here the sample has around 50,000 clones; approximately 72% occur a single time. The top ten hold around 12% of the sample.

The material sequenced was peripheral blood mononuclear cells (PBMCs), taken before the fourth cycle of nivolumab. The chain was built from TRBV4-3 and TRBJ2-1; a tentative D call is TRBD2 (5 bases match). This TCR was recovered from a human donor with classical Hodgkin lymphoma. The sequence in DNA is TGCGCCAGCAGAGAGCGGCTTAGCTCCTACAATGAGCAGTTCTTC. The translation is CASRERLSSYNEQFF.